These 24 T cell receptor beta chains originate from one sample sequenced in a study of shared clonotypes between healthy human individuals. CD8 cells classed as naive were CD45RO-negative and positively selected for CCR7, excluding terminally differentiated effector memory CD45RA+ cells. Data came from immunoSEQ multiplex PCR; TCRdb stores just in-frame clones and leaves some out. The table records 1.5 million to 2.5 million clones, approximately 94% of them present only once. Sequencing was performed on naive CD8+ T cells sorted from blood. Every receptor here comes from a man aged 18 to 29 in good health.

DNA for the CDR3: TGTGCCAGCAGTGAAGCGGGACCGGGGAACTATGGCTACACCTTC. It translates to CASSEAGPGNYGYTF. This chain links TRBV2 with TRBJ1-2, with a tentative D call TRBD1 (5 bases). V lost 0 bases and J lost 2, with 10 bases in between. Germline values: CDR1 SNHLY, CDR2 FYNNEI. The CDR3 extends over 15 amino acids.

The V call is TRBV2, the J call TRBJ2-5, with 11 bases lining up with TRBD1. The length of the CDR3 is 14 residues. V trimming: 5 bases; J trimming: 3 bases; junction bases outside the gene matches: 2. The germline V gene encodes CDR1 SNHLY and CDR2 FYNNEI. The CDR3 bases are TGTGCCAGCAGTTCGGGACAGGGGGAAGAGACCCAGTACTTC. The encoded protein is CASSSGQGEETQYF.

V usage is TRBV27 and J usage is TRBJ2-7; 9 nucleotides agree with TRBD1. The CDR3 loop spans 13 amino acids. Per germline, CDR1 MNHEY and CDR2 SMNVEV (reference sequence). With 10 bases clipped from V and 4 bases from J, the junction kept 8 bases outside the gene matches. CDR3 protein: CATSWGQGYEQYF. CDR3 DNA: TGTGCCACCTCCTGGGGACAGGGATACGAGCAGTACTTC.

The chain joins TRBV7-9 to TRBJ1-3, with D unresolved. The CDR3 consists of 16 residues. Germline values: CDR1 SEHNR, CDR2 FQNEAQ (reference sequence). The V and J ends lost 5 bases and 4 bases respectively, with 18 bases between them. The CDR3 protein is CASSPQEGAGGNTIYF. The CDR3 bases are TGTGCCAGCAGCCCCCAAGAGGGCGCGGGAGGAAACACCATATATTTT.

The chain couples TRBV19 to TRBJ1-5; TRBD1 matches 9 bases. V shed 11 bases, J shed 5 bases, and the junction held 7 bases outside the gene matches. The CDR3 runs 13 residues. CDR1 and CDR2 from the germline V gene are LNHDA and SQIVND (reference sequence). CDR3: CAAEGQGHQPQHF. The CDR3 DNA follows: TGTGCCGCCGAGGGACAGGGACATCAGCCCCAGCATTTT. Drawing the rest from reference TRBV19 and TRBJ1-5, the complete variable domain is DGGITQSPKYLFRKEGQNVTLSCEQNLNHDAMYWYRQDPGQGLRLIYYSQIVNDFQKGDIAEGYSVSREKKESFPLTVTSAQKNPTAFYLCAAEGQGHQPQHFGDGTRLSIL.

The gene calls are TRBV5-6 and TRBJ2-5; unclear D gene. V was cut by 2 bases and J by 5 bases, with 10 bases left in between. There are 13 residues in the CDR3. CDR1 is SGHDT, CDR2 YYEEEE, per germline. Written as DNA, the CDR3 is TGTGCCAGCAGCTTCTCTTATTGGGAGACCCAGTACTTC. Its translation: CASSFSYWETQYF.

This clone was detected only once. V is TRBV7-9 and J is TRBJ2-7; D is undetermined. Trimming took 1 base from V and 1 from J, leaving 8 bases between them. Per the germline V gene, CDR1 is SEHNR and CDR2 is FQNEAQ (reference sequence). CDR3 length: 14 residues. In DNA, the CDR3 is TGTGCCAGCAGCTTAGATTGGCTTTCCTACGAGCAGTACTTC. It is translated as CASSLDWLSYEQYF.

V gene TRBV11-2 combines with J gene TRBJ2-3; 8 bases are a match to TRBD2. This CDR3 is 14 amino acids long. Germline V gene lookup returns CDR1 SGHAT and CDR2 FQNNGV. V was clipped by 4 bases and J by 6 bases; unmatched bases: 6. The CDR3 region is CASSYLAGGDTQYF. The CDR3 DNA reads as TGTGCCAGCAGCTATCTAGCGGGTGGGGATACGCAGTATTTT.

The chain is built from TRBV28 and TRBJ2-2, with D uncertain. The CDR3 runs to 15 residues. The V and J ends lost 3 bases and 2 bases respectively, with 10 bases between them. The germline V gene encodes CDR1 MDHEN and CDR2 SYDVKM. CDR3 amino acids: CASSFYDTNTGELFF. The DNA of the CDR3 is TGTGCCAGCAGTTTCTATGACACCAACACCGGGGAGCTGTTTTTT.

The gene calls are TRBV4-3 and TRBJ2-2, with a possible D match to TRBD2 (5 bases). Germline V gene lookup returns CDR1 LGHNA and CDR2 YSLEER. V was pared by 1 base and J by 7 bases, with 25 bases between. The CDR3 extends over 19 amino acids. The CDR3 loop reads CASSQARSLGLGKGGELFF. The CDR3 DNA reads TGCGCCAGCAGCCAAGCCCGCTCCCTGGGTCTCGGGAAGGGCGGGGAGCTGTTTTTT.

The chain links TRBV28 to TRBJ2-4; either TRBD1 or TRBD2 may supply D (5 bases each). The CDR3 has 12 residues. Germline V CDR1 and CDR2: MDHEN, SYDVKM. The V end lost 3 bases, the J end lost 7 bases, and 7 bases lay between the germline ends. The CDR3 sequence is CASSFWGNIQYF. For the CDR3, the DNA is TGTGCCAGCAGTTTTTGGGGGAACATTCAGTACTTC. Combining the CDR3 with reference TRBV28 and TRBJ2-4 gives the whole variable domain DVKVTQSSRYLVKRTGEKVFLECVQDMDHENMFWYRQDPGLGLRLIYFSYDVKMKEKGDIPEGYSVSREKKERFSLILESASTNQTSMYLCASSFWGNIQYFGAGTRLSVL.

With regard to this clone: One end of the junction does not line up with germline, which may come from a read error. V gene TRBV6-5 combines with J gene TRBJ2-7; 9 bases line up with TRBD1. Germline assignment: CDR1 MNHEY and CDR2 SVGAGI. The CDR3 covers 14 residues. The CDR3, as DNA: TGTGCCATCAGTGTTGACAGGGGGTCCTACGAGCAGTACTTC. Its translation is CAISVDRGSYEQYF.

The chain uses TRBV5-6 and TRBJ2-5; D gene ambiguous. CDR1 and CDR2 (germline): SGHDT, YYEEEE. CDR3 size: 13 residues. Deletions cut 4 bases from V and 1 base from J, with 8 bases between. The CDR3 loop is CASSPWSQETQYF. The CDR3 nucleotides are TGTGCCAGCAGCCCATGGAGCCAAGAGACCCAGTACTTC.

The genes are TRBV2 and TRBJ2-2, with D possibly matching TRBD2 (5 bases). Germline CDR1 and CDR2: SNHLY and FYNNEI. This CDR3 is built from 14 residues. Trimming took 6 bases from V and 2 from J, leaving 10 bases between them. The CDR3 protein is CASRGLANTGELFF. The CDR3 nucleotides are TGTGCCAGCAGAGGACTTGCCAACACCGGGGAGCTGTTTTTT. The full variable domain, in which reference TRBV2 and TRBJ2-2 provide the parts outside the CDR3, is EPEVTQTPSHQVTQMGQEVILRCVPISNHLYFYWYRQILGQKVEFLVSFYNNEISEKSEIFDDQFSVERPDGSNFTLKIRSTKLEDSAMYFCASRGLANTGELFFGEGSRLTVL.

The chain employs TRBV13 and TRBJ1-4; tentative D call: TRBD1 (6 bases). The germline CDR1 and CDR2 sequences are PRHDT and FYEKMQ (reference sequence). The CDR3 totals 16 residues. Trimming cost V 5 bases and J 3 bases, with 16 bases left between them. This CDR3 reads CASSTRGAGANEKLFF. The CDR3 DNA is TGTGCCAGCAGCACGAGGGGGGCTGGGGCTAATGAAAAACTGTTTTTT.

The chain joins TRBV28 to TRBJ2-7, with TRBD1 matching 8 bases. The CDR3 is made up of 14 amino acids. CDR1 and CDR2 from the germline V gene are MDHEN and SYDVKM. With 6 bases clipped from V and 3 bases from J, the junction kept 7 bases outside the gene matches. CDR3 DNA: TGTGCCAGCAGAAACCCGGGACAGGACTACGAGCAGTACTTC. It specifies CASRNPGQDYEQYF. Full variable domain (rest looked up from reference TRBV28 and TRBJ2-7): DVKVTQSSRYLVKRTGEKVFLECVQDMDHENMFWYRQDPGLGLRLIYFSYDVKMKEKGDIPEGYSVSREKKERFSLILESASTNQTSMYLCASRNPGQDYEQYFGPGTRLTVT.

The chain links TRBV30 to TRBJ1-2; D might be TRBD1 (5 bases). V gave up 0 bases and J gave up 4 bases, with 12 bases separating them. There are 14 residues in the CDR3. The V gene's germline CDR1 is GTSNPN and CDR2 SVGIG (reference sequence). In DNA, the CDR3 is TGTGCCTGGAGTGTAGGCACCGGGGCCTATGGCTACACCTTC. It is translated as CAWSVGTGAYGYTF.

The genes are TRBV2 and TRBJ1-4; 9 bases fit TRBD1. Germline assignment: CDR1 SNHLY and CDR2 FYNNEI. V was pared by 5 bases and J by 1 base, with 5 bases of the junction left unmatched. The CDR3 loop spans 16 amino acids. The DNA for the CDR3 is TGTGCCAGCAGTTCCGGGACAGGGCGAACTAATGAAAAACTGTTTTTT. Its protein is CASSSGTGRTNEKLFF. The full variable domain, rest sourced from reference TRBV2 and TRBJ1-4, is EPEVTQTPSHQVTQMGQEVILRCVPISNHLYFYWYRQILGQKVEFLVSFYNNEISEKSEIFDDQFSVERPDGSNFTLKIRSTKLEDSAMYFCASSSGTGRTNEKLFFGSGTQLSVL.

This chain connects TRBV7-2 to TRBJ2-7; D gene uncertain. Trimming took 2 bases from V and 7 from J, leaving 15 bases between them. The germline CDR1 and CDR2 sequences are SGHTA and FQGNSA. The CDR3 runs to 14 residues. This chain's CDR3 is CASSLQGFPWEQYF. CDR3 DNA: TGTGCCAGCAGCTTACAAGGGTTCCCATGGGAGCAGTACTTC. The entire variable domain, with the rest obtained from reference TRBV7-2 and TRBJ2-7, is as follows: GAGVSQSPSNKVTEKGKDVELRCDPISGHTALYWYRQSLGQGLEFLIYFQGNSAPDKSGLPSDRFSAERTGGSVSTLTIQRTQQEDSAVYLCASSLQGFPWEQYFGPGTRLTVT.

The V gene is TRBV7-9, the J gene TRBJ1-1, with a tentative D call TRBD1 (6 bases). Germline V gene data show CDR1 as SEHNR and CDR2 as FQNEAQ (reference sequence). Trimming removed 5 bases from V and 1 base from J, with 17 bases in between. The CDR3 covers 16 residues. CDR3 sequence (DNA): TGTGCCAGCAGCCCTACCCCCGGGACACCGAACACTGAAGCTTTCTTT. Translation: CASSPTPGTPNTEAFF.

This chain uses TRBV13 with TRBJ2-7, with D perhaps TRBD2 (7 bases). Looked up from germline, CDR1 is PRHDT and CDR2 is FYEKMQ (reference sequence). The CDR3 is made up of 18 amino acids. The V gene lost 2 bases and the J gene lost 5 bases, with 25 bases spanning the gap. The CDR3 region is CASSLYSGAGASFNEQYF. CDR3 in DNA: TGTGCCAGCAGCTTATATTCGGGGGCGGGAGCTTCCTTTAACGAGCAGTACTTC.

The J gene is TRBJ2-7, the V gene TRBV5-1, with 8 bases lining up with TRBD1. V shed 2 bases and J 11 bases; nucleotides not matched to a gene: 9. CDR1 is SGHRS, CDR2 YFSETQ, per germline. This CDR3 spans 13 amino acids. DNA for the CDR3: TGCGCCAGCAGCTTATGGACAGGGTTGGTGGAGTACTTC. It specifies CASSLWTGLVEYF.

The chain carries TRBV28 and TRBJ2-5, with D hard to call. CDR3 length: 13 residues. The germline V and J ends were trimmed by 3 bases and 4 bases, with 9 bases remaining between them. Germline assignment: CDR1 MDHEN and CDR2 SYDVKM. This chain's CDR3 is CASSFNGLETQYF. CDR3 in DNA: TGTGCCAGCAGTTTTAATGGCCTAGAGACCCAGTACTTC.

J is TRBJ2-2 and V is TRBV7-2; 9 bases match TRBD2. The V and J ends lost 1 base and 7 bases, in that order; junction bases with no gene match: 4. The CDR3 extends over 15 amino acids. The germline V gene encodes CDR1 SGHTA and CDR2 FQGNSA. CDR3 DNA: TGTGCCAGCAGCTTAGGCGGGGGGGCCCACGGGGAGCTGTTTTTT. It specifies CASSLGGGAHGELFF.